This TCR beta chain appears in the sequencing data of a study of T cells in Graves' hyperthyroidism and ophthalmopathy. Study in general: Upon initial diagnosis and before any treatment, peripheral blood was collected. Study-wide results and caveats: Most clonotypes expanded in the thyroid (above 0.001) were also present in blood. The model forecast ophthalmopathy, anticipating it by a median roughly 6.5 months before onset.

For the diagnoses, clinical symptoms, serum thyroxine and TRAb, thyroid ultrasound and orbital computed tomography were used. With respect to this clonotype: Antigen unknown.

RNA transcripts provided the source from which TCR beta CDR3 regions were amplified. An initial round of RT-PCR targeting the TCR CDR3 relied on the HTBI primer set. TCRdb analysed the multiplex PCR reads with MiXCR anew, one entry per CDR3 protein. There are about 410,000 distinct CDR3 sequences in the sample; around 15% occur only once, and about 12% lies in the top ten. V shed 8 bases and J 3 bases; nucleotides not matched to a gene: 4. Germline V gene data show CDR1 as MNHEY and CDR2 as SVGEGT. The CDR3 loop spans 12 amino acids. Sequencing was carried out using blood. The V gene is TRBV6-2 or TRBV6-3, the J gene TRBJ2-7, with 7 bases matching TRBD2. The receptor comes from a man aged 18 to 29 with Graves' ophthalmopathy. CDR3 nucleotides: TGTGCCAGCGTATCGGGGGGCTACGAGCAGTACTTC. This gives the protein CASVSGGYEQYF.